Listed here are 5 T cell receptor beta chains from one sample, sequenced in a study of T-cell memory formation after mild COVID-19 (dated by TCRdb to the early 2020s). The library was made by 5' RACE. Sequencing used an Illumina NovaSeq 6000. TCRdb redid the processing of the public reads, applying fastp at Q25 and MiXCR, and retained in-frame beta chains. CDR3 protein sequences are deduplicated, and each keeps its most common genes and DNA. The sample table contains under 300,000 distinct CDR3 sequences; only one count was recorded for around 17% of them. The ten largest clones capture approximately 3.5% of the sample. The sample was PBMCs or a T cell subset sorted from them (not recorded which). The receptors stem from a man younger than 35 who had mild COVID-19 (a few samples of this study predate the infection). The sample titles of this study are shuffled in the database, so cell type and time point are left out; the donor was told from shared clones.

This rearrangement joins TRBV5-4 to TRBJ2-3; either TRBD1 or TRBD2 may supply D (6 bases each). The V gene's germline CDR1 is SGHNT and CDR2 YYREEE (reference sequence). This CDR3 contains 13 residues. V was shortened by 6 bases and J by 5 bases, with 13 bases between the two germline ends. The chain's CDR3 is CASTGGPVDTQYF. For the CDR3, the DNA is TGTGCCAGCACTGGGGGGCCGGTAGATACGCAGTATTTT.

This clonotype was found once. This sequence joins TRBV12-3 or TRBV12-4 and TRBJ1-6; TRBD1 matches 8 bases. The CDR3 totals 14 residues. The junction had 1 base not matched to a gene; V was cut back by 2 bases and J by 7 bases. The CDR3 loop is CASSLRTGNSPLHF. The CDR3 DNA follows: TGTGCCAGCAGTTTACGGACAGGGAATTCACCCCTCCACTTT.

J is TRBJ1-5 and V is TRBV4-3; D remains ambiguous. Per the germline V gene, CDR1 is LGHNA and CDR2 is YSLEER. Trimming cost V 0 bases and J 7 bases, with 7 bases left between them. This CDR3 contains 13 residues. CDR3 in amino acids: CASSQDRLQPQHF. DNA of the CDR3: TGCGCCAGCAGCCAAGATCGACTACAGCCCCAGCATTTT.

The table lists this clonotype with a few counts. The chain links TRBV6-2 or TRBV6-3 to TRBJ2-1; D uncertain. CDR3 size: 11 residues. Trimming shortened V by 1 base and J by 7 bases, and 2 bases separated the two germline ends. CDR1 MNHEY and CDR2 SVGEGT come from the germline V gene. The DNA for the CDR3 is TGTGCCAGCAGTTACTGGAATGAGCAGTTCTTC. This gives the protein CASSYWNEQFF.

V gene TRBV6-1 combines with J gene TRBJ2-1; 10 bases agree with TRBD2. V trimming: 7 bases; J trimming: 6 bases; junction bases outside the gene matches: 6. CDR1 is MNHNS and CDR2 is SASEGT in the germline V gene. This CDR3 spans 14 amino acids. The CDR3 bases are TGTGCCAGCATCCGGGCTAGCGGGGGCAATGAGCAGTTCTTC. This codes for CASIRASGGNEQFF.